The clone carrying this T cell receptor beta chain was counted ten times or more. Its target is not known. The investigators amplified TCR beta CDR3 regions from RNA transcripts. A first-round RT-PCR of the TCR CDR3 used the HTBI primer set. Using its own MiXCR run on the multiplex PCR reads, TCRdb lists one record per CDR3 protein. The table includes roughly 400,000 distinct CDR3 sequences, 15% to 17% detected once. This sample is drawn from a study of T cells in Graves' hyperthyroidism and ophthalmopathy. Study background: Staff took peripheral blood when the initial diagnosis was made, before any treatment began.

Study results and limitations: Before onset, ophthalmopathy was predicted by the model a median approximately 6.6 months earlier.

Patients showing uncontrolled infection, other autoimmune disease, pregnancy or lactation were ineligible. It was around 11 ml of fresh peripheral blood that supplied the PBMCs. Trimming shortened V by 1 base and J by 7 bases, and 8 bases separated the two germline ends. The CDR3 loop spans 13 amino acids. Germline V gene lookup returns CDR1 MDHEN and CDR2 SYDVKM. The clonotype comes from a young woman with Graves' hyperthyroidism that later progressed to Graves' ophthalmopathy. The chain links TRBV28 to TRBJ2-1, with D hard to call. Material for sequencing was blood. The CDR3 here is CASSLYLANEQFF. In DNA form, the CDR3 reads TGTGCCAGCAGTTTATACCTTGCGAATGAGCAGTTCTTC.